This T cell receptor (beta chain) was found in a study of T cell responses to AZD1222 COVID-19 vaccine. Study outcomes and limitations: Regions 160-218 and 743-854 dominated among vaccine-associated CD4 TCRs spanning spike. An increase in Spike-specific TCR breadth and depth was observed after two AZD1222 doses.

Sequenced by immunoSEQ multiplex PCR; TCRdb stores in-frame clones only, minus some. The sample carries around 100,000 clones, about four fifths recorded once. CDR3 size: 13 residues. Germline V gene sequence: CDR1 SGHRS, CDR2 YFSETQ. V dropped 6 bases and J dropped 4 bases, with 13 bases sitting between them. A note on this clone: Its antigen is still unknown.

This chain joins TRBV5-1 and TRBJ2-5; D assignment may be TRBD1 or TRBD2 (5 bases each). Material: peripheral blood, obtained on day 0 of AZD1222 vaccination. The clonotype comes from an adult in good health. CDR3 DNA: TGCGCCAGCACTGGGGCTGGGGGAGAGACCCAGTACTTC. Its protein is CASTGAGGETQYF.